These T cell receptor beta chains were read from a single sample in a study of blood T cell repertoires in COVID-19. Libraries were prepared by immunoSEQ multiplex PCR; TCRdb keeps only in-frame clonotypes and omits some of them. The table records about 44,000 clones, 73% of them present only once. Source material: peripheral blood. The receptor source for this set is an elderly man with acute or convalescent COVID-19. CDR3s include the opening cysteine and the closing phenylalanine or tryptophan. Each record gives: V gene, J gene, CDR3 length, D gene, clone size, CDR3 protein, CDR3 DNA. D genes are given only for firm matches. Clone size is shown for a subset of rows, as once, few, many or a class of expanded clone.

V: TRBV11-2
J: TRBJ2-7
length: 13
D: TRBD2
size: once
CDR3: CASSTRTSYEQYF
DNA: TGTGCCAGCAGCACTAGGACTAGCTACGAGCAGTACTTC

V: TRBV5-1
J: TRBJ2-5
length: 14
D: .
size: .
CDR3: CASSLRGLKETQYF
DNA: TGCGCCAGCAGCTTGAGAGGGTTAAAAGAGACCCAGTACTTC

V: TRBV28
J: TRBJ2-1
length: 13
D: .
size: .
CDR3: CASSLGGGNEQFF
DNA: TGTGCCAGCAGTTTAGGGGGCGGGAATGAGCAGTTCTTC

V: TRBV7-9
J: TRBJ1-4
length: 17
D: .
size: .
CDR3: CASSSSGEGATNEKLFF
DNA: TGTGCCAGCAGCTCTTCAGGGGAAGGGGCAACTAATGAAAAACTGTTTTTT

V: TRBV10-3
J: TRBJ1-2
length: 14
D: TRBD1
size: .
CDR3: CAISPGQGKGGYTF
DNA: TGTGCCATCAGCCCGGGACAGGGGAAGGGTGGCTACACCTTC

V: TRBV10-3
J: TRBJ2-6
length: 17
D: .
size: .
CDR3: CAISPRDFGSGANVLTF
DNA: TGTGCCATCAGTCCCCGGGACTTCGGCTCTGGGGCCAACGTCCTGACTTTC

V: TRBV6-5
J: TRBJ2-1
length: 15
D: TRBD2
size: .
CDR3: CASSSGTSGDNEQFF
DNA: TGTGCCAGCAGTTCCGGGACTAGCGGCGACAATGAGCAGTTCTTC

V: TRBV7-8
J: TRBJ1-2
length: 15
D: .
size: .
CDR3: CASSLVADEAYGYTF
DNA: TGTGCCAGCAGCTTAGTGGCCGACGAGGCCTATGGCTACACCTTC

V: TRBV19
J: TRBJ2-1
length: 16
D: TRBD2
size: .
CDR3: CASSVLSSGRAAEQFF
DNA: TGTGCCAGTAGTGTCCTATCTAGCGGGAGGGCGGCTGAGCAGTTCTTC

V: TRBV3-1/TRBV3-2
J: TRBJ2-5
length: 16
D: TRBD2
size: .
CDR3: CASSRGTSGRSETQYF
DNA: TGTGCCAGCAGCCGAGGGACTAGCGGGAGGAGTGAGACCCAGTACTTC

V: TRBV7-9
J: TRBJ2-1
length: 15
D: TRBD2
size: .
CDR3: CASSFAASGINEQFF
DNA: TGTGCCAGCAGCTTTGCGGCTAGCGGGATAAATGAGCAGTTCTTC

V: TRBV12-5
J: TRBJ2-5
length: 15
D: .
size: .
CDR3: CASGLGGIEGETQYF
DNA: TGTGCTAGTGGTTTGGGCGGGATTGAGGGGGAGACCCAGTACTTC

V: TRBV4-2
J: TRBJ2-3
length: 15
D: .
size: .
CDR3: CASSQEGQGSGTQYF
DNA: TGTGCCAGCAGCCAAGAAGGCCAGGGATCGGGCACGCAGTATTTT

V: TRBV2
J: TRBJ1-5
length: 14
D: TRBD1
size: .
CDR3: CASSTGQGDQPQHF
DNA: TGTGCCAGCAGTACCGGACAGGGAGATCAGCCCCAGCATTTT

V: TRBV3-1/TRBV3-2
J: TRBJ2-7
length: 16
D: .
size: .
CDR3: CASSQVGQTSSYEQYF
DNA: TGTGCCAGCAGCCAAGTTGGTCAGACATCCTCCTACGAGCAGTACTTC

V: TRBV3-1/TRBV3-2
J: TRBJ2-5
length: 13
D: .
size: many
CDR3: CASKRAYQETQYF
DNA: TGTGCCAGCAAGCGGGCGTACCAAGAGACCCAGTACTTC

V: TRBV7-3
J: TRBJ2-3
length: 13
D: TRBD2
size: few
CDR3: CASSSGLENTQYF
DNA: TGTGCCAGCAGCAGCGGACTAGAGAATACGCAGTATTTT

V: TRBV30
J: TRBJ2-6
length: 15
D: .
size: .
CDR3: CAWSLGSSGANVLTF
DNA: TGTGCCTGGAGCCTGGGGAGCTCTGGGGCCAACGTCCTGACTTTC

V: TRBV27
J: TRBJ1-2
length: 16
D: TRBD1
size: .
CDR3: CASSFKLGQGASGYTF
DNA: TGTGCCAGCAGTTTTAAGCTTGGACAGGGGGCGTCTGGCTACACCTTC

V: TRBV18
J: TRBJ2-3
length: 16
D: .
size: .
CDR3: CASSPPQSRSTDTQYF
DNA: TGTGCCAGCTCACCACCTCAAAGCCGCAGCACAGATACGCAGTATTTT

V: TRBV3-1/TRBV3-2
J: TRBJ2-7
length: 11
D: .
size: .
CDR3: CASSQVDEQYF
DNA: TGTGCCAGCAGCCAAGTCGACGAGCAGTACTTC

V: TRBV19
J: TRBJ1-2
length: 15
D: .
size: few
CDR3: CASSIEGTQNYGYTF
DNA: TGTGCCAGTAGTATTGAAGGGACTCAGAACTATGGCTACACCTTC

V: TRBV28
J: TRBJ1-3
length: 15
D: .
size: few
CDR3: CASSFEDRTINTIYF
DNA: TGTGCCAGCAGTTTTGAGGACAGAACGATAAACACCATATATTTT

V: TRBV19
J: TRBJ2-3
length: 17
D: TRBD1
size: once
CDR3: CASSTSSGQGKTDTQYF
DNA: TGTGCCAGTAGTACTTCCTCGGGACAGGGGAAGACAGATACGCAGTATTTT

V: TRBV3-1/TRBV3-2
J: TRBJ2-1
length: 16
D: .
size: .
CDR3: CASSRRSSGSYNEQFF
DNA: TGTGCCAGCAGCCGTAGATCTAGTGGATCCTACAATGAGCAGTTCTTC

V: TRBV28
J: TRBJ2-6
length: 16
D: TRBD2
size: .
CDR3: CASTERGRGGANVLTF
DNA: TGTGCCAGCACGGAACGCGGGAGAGGTGGGGCCAACGTCCTGACTTTC

V: TRBV7-8
J: TRBJ2-1
length: 15
D: TRBD2
size: .
CDR3: CASSQRTSGYNEQFF
DNA: TGTGCCAGCAGCCAACGGACTAGCGGATACAATGAGCAGTTCTTC

V: TRBV28
J: TRBJ1-2
length: 14
D: .
size: .
CDR3: CASSLAGWEYGYTF
DNA: TGTGCCAGCAGTTTGGCAGGGTGGGAATATGGCTACACCTTC

V: TRBV7-3
J: TRBJ1-1
length: 15
D: TRBD1
size: .
CDR3: CASSLSGQGRTEAFF
DNA: TGTGCCAGCAGCTTATCAGGACAGGGAAGGACTGAAGCTTTCTTT

V: TRBV19
J: TRBJ1-2
length: 15
D: .
size: once
CDR3: CASTVATRDNYGYTF
DNA: TGTGCCAGTACCGTGGCGACGAGGGATAACTATGGCTACACCTTC

V: TRBV19
J: TRBJ2-1
length: 16
D: TRBD2
size: .
CDR3: CASSQGLAASYNEQFF
DNA: TGTGCCAGTAGTCAGGGACTAGCGGCTTCCTACAATGAGCAGTTCTTC

V: TRBV30
J: TRBJ2-6
length: 14
D: .
size: .
CDR3: CAWSRWSGANVLTF
DNA: TGTGCCTGGAGTCGGTGGTCTGGGGCCAACGTCCTGACTTTC

V: TRBV27
J: TRBJ2-1
length: 15
D: TRBD2
size: .
CDR3: CASSPGTSWYNEQFF
DNA: TGTGCCAGCAGTCCGGGGACTAGCTGGTACAATGAGCAGTTCTTC

V: TRBV2
J: TRBJ2-2
length: 14
D: TRBD2
size: .
CDR3: CASKRAGDTGELFF
DNA: TGTGCCAGCAAGAGGGCGGGGGACACCGGGGAGCTGTTTTTT

V: TRBV5-1
J: TRBJ1-5
length: 17
D: .
size: .
CDR3: CASSSRARGRGNQPQHF
DNA: TGCGCCAGCAGCTCACGTGCCCGGGGGAGGGGCAATCAGCCCCAGCATTTT

V: TRBV5-1
J: TRBJ2-7
length: 18
D: TRBD1
size: once
CDR3: CASSLQPGTALGDYEQYF
DNA: TGCGCCAGCAGCTTGCAGCCTGGGACAGCCCTCGGGGACTACGAGCAGTACTTC

V: TRBV6-5
J: TRBJ2-7
length: 12
D: .
size: .
CDR3: CASTGRGREQYF
DNA: TGTGCCAGCACCGGACGGGGGAGGGAGCAGTACTTC

V: TRBV6-5
J: TRBJ1-1
length: 11
D: TRBD1
size: .
CDR3: CASSHRGVAFF
DNA: TGTGCCAGCAGTCACAGGGGGGTAGCTTTCTTT

V: TRBV5-1
J: TRBJ2-2
length: 17
D: .
size: .
CDR3: CASSLSIGPADTGELFF
DNA: TGCGCCAGCAGCTTGAGTATAGGCCCCGCGGACACCGGGGAGCTGTTTTTT

V: TRBV5-6
J: TRBJ2-7
length: 14
D: TRBD2
size: .
CDR3: CASSLLAGGPSEHF
DNA: TGTGCCAGCAGCTTGTTAGCGGGAGGTCCCTCGGAGCACTTC

V: TRBV6-5
J: TRBJ2-1
length: 16
D: TRBD2
size: once
CDR3: CASSYSKRTSRNEQFF
DNA: TGTGCCAGCAGTTACTCGAAACGGACTAGCCGCAATGAGCAGTTCTTC

V: TRBV7-9
J: TRBJ2-1
length: 17
D: TRBD1
size: few
CDR3: CASSGRQGTSSYNEQFF
DNA: TGTGCCAGCAGCGGCCGACAGGGGACGAGCTCCTACAATGAGCAGTTCTTC

V: TRBV7-9
J: TRBJ2-3
length: 15
D: .
size: few
CDR3: CASSLTGIPTDTQYF
DNA: TGTGCCAGCAGCTTAACAGGGATCCCCACAGATACGCAGTATTTT

V: TRBV4-2
J: TRBJ2-2
length: 16
D: .
size: few
CDR3: CASSQRGRGYTGELFF
DNA: TGTGCCAGCAGCCAAAGAGGAAGGGGGTACACCGGGGAGCTGTTTTTT

V: TRBV5-1
J: TRBJ2-7
length: 13
D: TRBD1
size: .
CDR3: CASSSGQGTKQYF
DNA: TGCGCCAGCAGCTCCGGACAGGGGACAAAGCAGTACTTC

V: TRBV5-4
J: TRBJ1-2
length: 12
D: .
size: .
CDR3: CASSGGNYGYTF
DNA: TGTGCCAGCAGTGGGGGGAACTATGGCTACACCTTC

V: TRBV6-2/TRBV6-3
J: TRBJ2-7
length: 12
D: TRBD1
size: .
CDR3: CASSDRAHEQYF
DNA: TGTGCCAGCAGCGACAGGGCCCACGAGCAGTACTTC

V: TRBV7-8
J: TRBJ2-7
length: 14
D: TRBD1
size: .
CDR3: CASSSGQGAIEQYF
DNA: TGTGCCAGCAGCTCGGGACAGGGGGCAATCGAGCAGTACTTC

V: TRBV28
J: TRBJ2-5
length: 14
D: .
size: few
CDR3: CATRSFPYQETQYF
DNA: TGTGCCACCCGGTCCTTCCCCTACCAAGAGACCCAGTACTTC

V: TRBV2
J: TRBJ1-4
length: 12
D: TRBD1
size: once
CDR3: CATQGVAEKLFF
DNA: TGTGCCACACAGGGGGTTGCTGAAAAACTGTTTTTT

V: TRBV9
J: TRBJ2-1
length: 16
D: .
size: .
CDR3: CASSPGTFSSYNEQFF
DNA: TGTGCCAGCAGCCCAGGGACTTTTAGCTCCTACAATGAGCAGTTCTTC

V: TRBV29-1
J: TRBJ2-1
length: 15
D: TRBD1
size: .
CDR3: CSVELGTANYNEQFF
DNA: TGCAGCGTTGAGCTAGGGACAGCGAATTACAATGAGCAGTTCTTC

V: TRBV7-6
J: TRBJ2-5
length: 14
D: TRBD1
size: many
CDR3: CASSSQGQVGTQYF
DNA: TGTGCCAGCAGCTCCCAGGGACAGGTCGGGACCCAGTACTTC

V: TRBV19
J: TRBJ2-1
length: 11
D: .
size: .
CDR3: CASKQYNEQFF
DNA: TGTGCCAGTAAACAATACAATGAGCAGTTCTTC

V: TRBV7-9
J: TRBJ2-7
length: 14
D: TRBD2
size: .
CDR3: CASSLGGGTSEKYF
DNA: TGTGCCAGCAGCTTAGGAGGGGGGACTAGCGAAAAATACTTC